These T cell receptor beta chains were read from a single sample in a study of radiation and T cells in renal cell carcinoma. Data came from immunoSEQ multiplex PCR; TCRdb stores just in-frame clones and leaves some out. This table has some 78,000 clones, about nine tenths appearing once. The sample consisted of blood, taken from a patient whose treatment included radiotherapy and nephrectomy. The receptors come from a woman aged 70-85 years with renal cell carcinoma. Each CDR3 is given with its conserved first and last residue. The order of the fields is CDR3 protein, J gene, V gene.

CDR3 protein: CASSSDRNQPQHF; J gene: TRBJ1-5; V gene: TRBV6-5
CDR3 protein: CASSLGGREETQYF; J gene: TRBJ2-5; V gene: TRBV27
CDR3 protein: CASSKEGFNYGYTF; J gene: TRBJ1-2; V gene: TRBV21-1
CDR3 protein: CASSEGSSNQPQHF; J gene: TRBJ1-5; V gene: TRBV18
CDR3 protein: CAWTRGDEQYF; J gene: -; V gene: TRBV30
CDR3 protein: CASSTIAGGPETQYF; J gene: TRBJ2-5; V gene: TRBV11-2
CDR3 protein: CASSPPGTGRQPQHF; J gene: TRBJ1-5; V gene: TRBV7-8
CDR3 protein: CASSEPRGDYGYTF; J gene: TRBJ1-2; V gene: TRBV5-1
CDR3 protein: CASSPGTGGTEAFF; J gene: TRBJ1-1; V gene: TRBV2
CDR3 protein: CASSPLTVSSGANVLTF; J gene: TRBJ2-6; V gene: TRBV9
CDR3 protein: CAWTAGMKGNQPQHF; J gene: TRBJ1-5; V gene: TRBV30
CDR3 protein: CASRGPRETQYF; J gene: TRBJ2-5; V gene: TRBV6-5
CDR3 protein: CASSYSPVPGVETQYF; J gene: TRBJ2-5; V gene: TRBV6-5
CDR3 protein: CASSQGDLRDEAFF; J gene: TRBJ1-1; V gene: TRBV4-1
CDR3 protein: CASSEGRGQNEKLFF; J gene: TRBJ1-4; V gene: TRBV6-1